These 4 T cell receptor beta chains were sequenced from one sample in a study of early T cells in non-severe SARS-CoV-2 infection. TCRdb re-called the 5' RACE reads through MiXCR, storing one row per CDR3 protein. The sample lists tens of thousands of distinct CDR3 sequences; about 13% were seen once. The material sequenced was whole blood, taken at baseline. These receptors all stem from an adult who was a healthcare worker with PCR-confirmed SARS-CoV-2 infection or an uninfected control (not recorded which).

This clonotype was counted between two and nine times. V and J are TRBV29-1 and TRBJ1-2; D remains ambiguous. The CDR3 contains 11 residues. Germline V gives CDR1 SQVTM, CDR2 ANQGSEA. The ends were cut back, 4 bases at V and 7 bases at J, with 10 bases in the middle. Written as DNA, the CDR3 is TGCAGCGTTGGGGCAGTCAGTGGCTACACCTTC. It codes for CSVGAVSGYTF.

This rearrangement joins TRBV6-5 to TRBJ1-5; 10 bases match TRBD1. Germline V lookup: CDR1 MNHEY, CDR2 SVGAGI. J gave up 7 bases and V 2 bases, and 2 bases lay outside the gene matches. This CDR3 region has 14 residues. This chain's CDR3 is CASSYGQGVQPQHF. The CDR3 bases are TGTGCCAGCAGTTACGGACAGGGGGTCCAGCCCCAGCATTTT.

The CDR3 here is CASSEAPGTDQETQYF. CDR3 in DNA: TGCGCCAGCAGTGAGGCCCCCGGGACTGACCAAGAGACCCAGTACTTC. This sequence joins TRBV10-1 and TRBJ2-5; weak D call: TRBD2 (6 bases). CDR3 size: 16 residues. CDR1 is WNHNN, CDR2 SYGVQD, per germline (reference sequence). Trimming removed 2 bases from V and 0 bases from J, with 13 bases in between.

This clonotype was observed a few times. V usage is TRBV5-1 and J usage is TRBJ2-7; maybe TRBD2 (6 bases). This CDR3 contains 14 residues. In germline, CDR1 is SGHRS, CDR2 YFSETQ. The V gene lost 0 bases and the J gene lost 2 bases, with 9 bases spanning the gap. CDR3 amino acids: CASSLAAGTYEQYF. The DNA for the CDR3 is TGCGCCAGCAGCTTGGCCGCGGGAACCTACGAGCAGTACTTC.